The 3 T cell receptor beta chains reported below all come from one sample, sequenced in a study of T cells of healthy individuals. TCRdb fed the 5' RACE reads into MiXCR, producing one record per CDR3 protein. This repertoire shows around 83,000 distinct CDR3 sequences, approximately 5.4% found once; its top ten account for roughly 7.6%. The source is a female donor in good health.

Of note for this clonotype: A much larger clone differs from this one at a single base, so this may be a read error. For the CDR3, the DNA is TGCATCGATCTAGCGAGTAGCTCCTACAATGAGCAGTTCTTC. This encodes CIDLASSSYNEQFF. The chain uses TRBV29-1 and TRBJ2-1, with TRBD2 as a possible D gene (6 bases). The CDR3 consists of 14 residues. Germline loops: CDR1 SQVTM, CDR2 ANQGSEA.

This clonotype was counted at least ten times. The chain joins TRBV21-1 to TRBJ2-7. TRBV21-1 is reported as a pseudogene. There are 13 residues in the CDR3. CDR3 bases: TGTGCCAGCAGCAAAGGGCCAACGCGCGAGCAGTACTTC. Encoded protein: CASSKGPTREQYF.

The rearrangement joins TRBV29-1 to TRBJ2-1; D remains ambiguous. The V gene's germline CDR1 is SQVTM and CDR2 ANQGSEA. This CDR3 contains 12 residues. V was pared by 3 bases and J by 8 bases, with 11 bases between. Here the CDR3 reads CSVDNTNDEQFF. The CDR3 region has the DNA TGCAGCGTTGACAACACGAACGATGAGCAGTTCTTC.